The present entry profiles one TCR beta chain with its context. Naivety among CD8 cells was defined by CD45RO negativity and positive CCR7 selection, thereby excluding terminally differentiated effector memory CD45RA+ cells. Donation came from healthy HIV-negative adults that had no recent acute infections or vaccinations. Splitting of each subset's genomic DNA was done evenly across several immunoSEQ plates. Data came from immunoSEQ multiplex PCR; TCRdb stores just in-frame clones and leaves some out. The sample has approximately 600,000 clones; approximately 95% are singletons. These data belong to a study of shared clonotypes between healthy human individuals. Study background: Plates per donor: three CD4 naive, three CD4 memory, two CD8 naive, one CD8 memory.

The CDR3 totals 15 residues. The germline gives CDR1 MDHEN, CDR2 SYDVKM. This TCR was recovered from a woman under 40 in good health. The chain links TRBV28 to TRBJ2-5; 13 nucleotides match TRBD2. The end of the DNA fits TRBJ2-7 better, so the J call may be wrong. The sample taken for sequencing was naive CD8+ T cells sorted from blood. CDR3 loop: CASSPRTSGSHEQYF. The CDR3 DNA follows: TGTGCCAGCAGCCCCCGGACTAGCGGGAGCCACGAGCAGTACTTC.